This T cell receptor beta chain appears in the sequencing data of a study of human T cells and chemical hapten exposure. Study overall: It was small differences in pooled library volume that mainly caused per-sample TCR yields to vary.

Time point described: patch test 2, 6 weeks after DPC sensitization. Treatment in this sample: therapeutic diphenylcyclopropenone sensitization with weekly scalp DPC. Phlebotomy was performed prior to application of every patch test. This clonotype was recorded a few times. Germline loops: CDR1 SGHRS, CDR2 YFSETQ. V was clipped by 0 bases and J by 5 bases, with 14 bases between them. The CDR3 is 15 amino acids. TCRdb independently ran MiXCR on the RACE reads; one entry per CDR3 protein. The data show around 360,000 distinct CDR3 sequences, about 6% seen once. This TCR came from a woman aged 18-30 years with alopecia areata. Some clones in this sample may be carry-over from other donors' samples. The V gene is TRBV5-1, the J gene TRBJ2-5, with D uncertain. This material consisted of whole blood, taken in connection with sensitization to the hapten diphenylcyclopropenone (DPC). DNA for the CDR3: TGCGCCAGCAGCTTGGGGACGGGCGTTCTGGAGACCCAGTACTTC. Translated: CASSLGTGVLETQYF.